Listed below are T cell receptor beta chains from one sample, sequenced in a study of T cells in Graves' hyperthyroidism and ophthalmopathy. TCRdb called the multiplex PCR reads again in MiXCR, with one record for every CDR3 protein. The sample has some 600,000 distinct CDR3 sequences, about 15% seen once. The sequenced material came from blood. Every receptor here comes from a woman in her 30s with Graves' hyperthyroidism that later progressed to Graves' ophthalmopathy. Both conserved end residues are part of each CDR3. The order of the fields is clone size, J gene, D gene, V gene, CDR3 protein, CDR3 DNA. A D gene is named only where the DNA matches it firmly. Clone size is given for some rows only: seen once, a few or many times, or a class if the clone is expanded.

abundance: many
j_gene: TRBJ2-6
d_gene: -
v_gene: TRBV11-3
CDR3aa: CASSLDNPLSGANVLTF
CDR3nt: TGTGCCAGCAGCTTAGATAACCCGCTCTCTGGGGCCAACGTCCTGACTTTC

abundance: many
j_gene: TRBJ2-7
d_gene: -
v_gene: TRBV11-2
CDR3aa: CASSWRGIYEQYF
CDR3nt: TGTGCCAGCAGCTGGAGGGGAATCTACGAGCAGTACTTC

abundance: many
j_gene: TRBJ2-3
d_gene: TRBD2
v_gene: TRBV7-2
CDR3aa: CASSLASGGSGTDTQYF
CDR3nt: TGTGCCAGCAGCTTGGCTAGCGGGGGGTCTGGCACAGATACGCAGTATTTT

abundance: -
j_gene: TRBJ1-1
d_gene: TRBD1
v_gene: TRBV29-1
CDR3aa: CSAGTGRSNTEAFF
CDR3nt: TGCAGCGCCGGGACAGGGAGATCGAACACTGAAGCTTTCTTT

abundance: many
j_gene: TRBJ2-5
d_gene: -
v_gene: TRBV7-9
CDR3aa: CASSLAEVAQETQYF
CDR3nt: TGTGCCAGCAGCTTGGCGGAGGTTGCCCAAGAGACCCAGTACTTC

abundance: many
j_gene: TRBJ2-3
d_gene: TRBD2
v_gene: TRBV13
CDR3aa: CASSRSGRAGDTQYF
CDR3nt: TGTGCCAGCAGCCGTAGCGGGAGGGCCGGGGATACGCAGTATTTT

abundance: -
j_gene: TRBJ2-1
d_gene: -
v_gene: TRBV6-5
CDR3aa: CASSYLISYNEQFF
CDR3nt: TGTGCCAGCAGTTACCTGATTTCCTACAATGAGCAGTTCTTC

abundance: many
j_gene: TRBJ1-5
d_gene: -
v_gene: TRBV7-2
CDR3aa: CASSFIGNSNQPQHF
CDR3nt: TGTGCCAGCAGCTTTATAGGGAATAGCAATCAGCCCCAGCATTTT

abundance: many
j_gene: TRBJ2-7
d_gene: -
v_gene: TRBV19
CDR3aa: CASSDSPHEQYF
CDR3nt: TGTGCCAGTAGTGACAGTCCCCACGAGCAGTACTTC

abundance: -
j_gene: TRBJ2-7
d_gene: -
v_gene: TRBV3-1
CDR3aa: CASSQDVGFVGGPSYEQYF
CDR3nt: TGTGCCAGCAGCCAAGATGTTGGTTTCGTGGGAGGCCCCTCCTACGAGCAGTACTTC

abundance: many
j_gene: TRBJ2-7
d_gene: -
v_gene: TRBV7-9
CDR3aa: CASSSSGRGIPEQYF
CDR3nt: TGTGCCAGCAGCTCATCGGGGCGGGGTATACCCGAGCAGTACTTC